Sequencing of this TCR beta chain was carried out in a study of blood T cell repertoires in COVID-19. This table comes from immunoSEQ multiplex PCR, and its TCRdb copy is limited to in-frame clones, with some not included. The repertoire consists of a few hundred thousand clones, with 80% to 90% occurring once and the leading ten covering about 1.1%. Deletions cut 4 bases from V and 0 bases from J, with 17 bases between. The CDR3 loop spans 17 amino acids. CDR1 and CDR2 (germline): SGHRS, YFSETQ. The source material was PBMCs or T cells enriched from blood (not recorded which). This receptor was identified in a man between 25 and 39 years old who had recovered from COVID-19. This rearrangement joins TRBV5-1 to TRBJ2-1, with D possibly TRBD2 on 5 matching bases. The CDR3 bases are TGCGCCAGCAGCCCCTCTTGGAGGTCGGGCTCCTACAATGAGCAGTTCTTC. Its protein is CASSPSWRSGSYNEQFF.